Presented here are 16 T cell receptor beta chains from one specimen sequenced in a study of shared clonotypes between healthy human individuals. In the naive CD8 group, cells lacked CD45RO and were positively selected for CCR7, so terminally differentiated effector memory CD45RA+ cells were left out. Generated by immunoSEQ multiplex PCR, the TCRdb table keeps only in-frame clones and is missing some. The data hold some 2,000,000 clones, with approximately 94% observed a single time. Sequencing was performed on naive CD8+ T cells sorted from blood. These receptors all stem from a young man in good health.

J is TRBJ2-7 and V is TRBV27; 7 bases fit TRBD1. This CDR3 contains 14 residues. In germline, CDR1 is MNHEY, CDR2 SMNVEV (reference sequence). V dropped 8 bases and J dropped 2; count of bases not matched to a gene: 9. This chain's CDR3 is CASANTGATYEQYF. For the CDR3, the DNA is TGTGCCAGCGCTAACACAGGGGCGACCTACGAGCAGTACTTC.

The chain couples TRBV6-6 to TRBJ1-1; tentative D call: TRBD1 (5 bases). The CDR3 loop spans 11 amino acids. V was cut by 10 bases and J by 5 bases, with 11 bases left in between. CDR1 is MNHNY, CDR2 SVGAGI, per germline (reference sequence). CDR3 coding DNA: TGTGCCATCTCGGGGGGTACTGAAGCTTTCTTT. Translation: CAISGGTEAFF.

V usage is TRBV2 and J usage is TRBJ2-7; 9 nucleotides agree with TRBD2. CDR1 is SNHLY, CDR2 FYNNEI, per germline. V lost 7 bases to trimming and J lost 5 bases; unmatched junction nucleotides: 6. This CDR3 contains 13 residues. The CDR3 coding sequence is TGTGCCAGCATCGCGGGAGGGTCCCACGAGCAGTACTTC. Protein product: CASIAGGSHEQYF.

CDR3 amino acids: CASSSGGTIYEQYF. DNA of the CDR3: TGCGCCAGCAGTAGCGGGGGAACCATCTACGAGCAGTACTTC. The chain links TRBV5-1 to TRBJ2-7, with 9 nucleotides matching TRBD2. Germline values: CDR1 SGHRS, CDR2 YFSETQ. V lost 5 bases to trimming and J lost 3 bases; unmatched junction nucleotides: 6. CDR3 length: 14 amino acids.

The chain couples TRBV27 to TRBJ2-3, with 9 nucleotides matching TRBD1. CDR1 and CDR2 from the germline V gene are MNHEY and SMNVEV (reference sequence). CDR3 length: 14 residues. Germline trimming cut 9 bases from V and 1 base from J; bases unmatched to any gene: 5. The chain's CDR3 is CASRRTGGTDTQYF. For the CDR3, the DNA is TGTGCCAGTCGTCGGACAGGGGGCACAGATACGCAGTATTTT.

This sequence joins TRBV4-1 and TRBJ1-4; weak D call: TRBD1 (6 bases). Trimming shortened V by 1 base and J by 11 bases, and 8 bases separated the two germline ends. The germline CDR1 and CDR2 sequences are MGHRA and YSYEKL. The CDR3 has 12 amino acids. The CDR3 loop is CASSQGTDKLFF. CDR3 DNA sequence: TGCGCCAGCAGCCAAGGGACAGATAAACTGTTTTTT.

This CDR3 is CASSDTLAGAYNEQFF. CDR3 nucleotides: TGTGCCAGCAGTGATACTCTAGCGGGCGCCTACAATGAGCAGTTCTTC. V and J are TRBV6-1 and TRBJ2-1; TRBD2 matches at 8 bases. The CDR3 has 16 residues. V was clipped by 3 bases and J by 2 bases; unmatched bases: 6. In germline, CDR1 is MNHNS, CDR2 SASEGT.

The chain recombines TRBV4-3 with TRBJ2-1, with 8 positions matching TRBD2. The CDR3 length is 17 residues. The J segment lost 1 base and the V segment lost 0 bases, leaving 5 bases of the junction unmatched. Germline CDR1 is LGHNA and CDR2 is YSLEER. CDR3 region: CASSQEPSGPSYNEQFF. In DNA, the CDR3 is TGCGCCAGCAGCCAAGAACCTAGCGGGCCTTCCTACAATGAGCAGTTCTTC.

As for this clone: Other nucleotide sequences from this sample produce the same CDR3. The chain couples TRBV28 to TRBJ2-7; 8 nucleotides agree with TRBD1. The CDR3 totals 14 residues. Per the germline V gene, CDR1 is MDHEN and CDR2 is SYDVKM. With 3 bases clipped from V and 0 bases from J, the junction kept 1 base outside the gene matches. The CDR3 spells CASSFGTGSYEQYF. Here the CDR3 DNA reads TGTGCCAGCAGTTTCGGGACAGGCTCCTACGAGCAGTACTTC.

The V call is TRBV19, the J call TRBJ2-7, with TRBD1 matching 7 bases. This CDR3 has 16 amino acids. The germline V gene has CDR1 LNHDA and CDR2 SQIVND (reference sequence). V gave up 4 bases and J gave up 1 base; unmatched junction bases: 10. CDR3 in amino acids: CASSTITGTESYEQYF. Written as DNA, the CDR3 is TGTGCCAGTAGTACCATAACCGGGACAGAGTCCTACGAGCAGTACTTC.

This clone was detected only a few times. The genes are TRBV4-1 and TRBJ2-1; 14 nucleotides match TRBD2. J was trimmed by 8 bases and V by 0 bases; bases with no gene match: 3. The germline gives CDR1 MGHRA, CDR2 YSYEKL. This CDR3 has 16 amino acids. CDR3 coding DNA: TGCGCCAGCAGCCAAGACCGACTAGCGGGAGGGCATGAGCAGTTCTTC. Translated, it gives CASSQDRLAGGHEQFF.

The genes are TRBV7-8 and TRBJ2-7, with D perhaps given as TRBD1 or TRBD2 (5 bases each). The CDR3 runs 14 residues. CDR1 and CDR2 from the germline V gene are SGHVS and FQNEAQ. Trimming removed 2 bases at V and 0 bases at J, with 8 bases between. CDR3 sequence reads: CASSLRGVSYEQYF. The CDR3 DNA follows: TGTGCCAGCAGCTTAAGGGGAGTCTCCTACGAGCAGTACTTC.

V is TRBV14 and J is TRBJ2-7, with TRBD1 matching over 9 bases. This CDR3 region has 14 residues. V trimming: 2 bases; J trimming: 3 bases; junction bases outside the gene matches: 2. CDR1 is SGHDN and CDR2 is FVKESK in the germline V gene. The chain's CDR3 is CASSQRDRDYEQYF. The CDR3, as DNA: TGTGCCAGCAGCCAACGGGACAGGGACTACGAGCAGTACTTC.

This chain joins TRBV6-6 and TRBJ1-6; D is unresolved. Germline assignment: CDR1 MNHNY and CDR2 SVGAGI (reference sequence). V dropped 0 bases and J dropped 4 bases, with 7 bases sitting between them. The CDR3 spans 15 residues. CDR3 residues: CASSYSSGYNSPLHF. In nucleotides, the CDR3 is TGTGCCAGCAGTTACTCCTCCGGATATAATTCACCCCTCCACTTT.

With regard to this clone: Germline is not matched at one junction end, which may reflect a read error. The V and J genes are TRBV6-5 and TRBJ2-1; 10 bases are shared with TRBD2. The germline V gene encodes CDR1 MNHEY and CDR2 SVGAGI. The CDR3 is made up of 14 amino acids. CDR3 in amino acids: CASSYGALAGEPIF. The CDR3 DNA reads TGTGCCAGCAGTTACGGTGCCCTAGCGGGGGAGCCGATCTTC.

The V gene is TRBV30, the J gene TRBJ1-6, with TRBD1 identical over 12 bases. V dropped 3 bases and J dropped 5; count of bases not matched to a gene: 5. CDR1 and CDR2 (germline): GTSNPN, SVGIG (reference sequence). This CDR3 comprises 16 residues. The CDR3 sequence is CAWSTGQGAHNSPLHF. Written as DNA, the CDR3 is TGTGCCTGGAGCACGGGACAGGGGGCCCATAATTCACCCCTCCACTTT.